One and the same sample provided the 30 T cell receptor beta chains below, sequenced in a study of blood T cell repertoires in COVID-19. Clones were sequenced by immunoSEQ multiplex PCR, and TCRdb holds only the in-frame ones, with some missing. The table includes 270,000 or so clones, more than 80% detected once. The sequencing input was PBMCs or T cells enriched from blood (not recorded which). Receptors originate from a young woman with acute COVID-19.

The rearrangement uses TRBV11-1 and TRBJ2-3; D unclear. There are 15 residues in the CDR3. Germline values: CDR1 SGHAT, CDR2 FQDESV (reference sequence). With 7 bases removed from V and 2 bases from J, the gap between germline ends came to 16 bases. As DNA, the CDR3 is TGTGCCAGCAACCCTCTGCGGCCCGACACAGATACGCAGTATTTT. It yields the protein CASNPLRPDTDTQYF.

The chain recombines TRBV3-1 (or the pseudogene TRBV3-2) with TRBJ2-2; D is undetermined. Germline loops: CDR1 LGHDT, CDR2 YNNKEL (reference sequence). Trimming cost V 3 bases and J 5 bases, with 10 bases left between them. This CDR3 is 14 amino acids long. As DNA, the CDR3 is TGTGCCAGCAGCCAGGCGGCGGTGACCGGGGAGCTGTTTTTT. This translates into CASSQAAVTGELFF.

This chain uses TRBV7-3 with TRBJ2-1, with 10 bases identical to TRBD2. Trimming cost V 5 bases and J 6 bases; bases outside gene matches: 7. Germline loops: CDR1 SGHTA, CDR2 FQGTGA. This CDR3 comprises 15 residues. CDR3 in DNA: TGTGCCAGCAGCACCCTAGCGGGAGTCTTCAATGAGCAGTTCTTC. This codes for CASSTLAGVFNEQFF.

The CDR3 sequence is CASGLVIIPWRTEAFF. DNA of the CDR3: TGTGCTAGTGGTTTGGTAATTATCCCTTGGCGGACTGAAGCTTTCTTT. The chain employs TRBV12-5 and TRBJ1-1, with no clear D. CDR1 and CDR2 from the germline V gene are LGHNT and FRNRAP. Trimming stripped 0 bases from V and 5 bases from J, with 16 bases between. The CDR3 runs 16 residues.

This clone was detected a few times. CDR3 bases: TGTGCCAGCAGCTCAACTAGCATCTCCTACAATGAGCAGTTCTTC. Amino acid sequence: CASSSTSISYNEQFF. The genes are TRBV7-9 and TRBJ2-1, with D perhaps matching TRBD2 (6 bases). Germline V gene sequence: CDR1 SEHNR, CDR2 FQNEAQ (reference sequence). V lost 4 bases and J 0 bases, leaving 10 bases between the germline ends. The length of the CDR3 is 15 residues.

The chain is built from TRBV7-3 and TRBJ2-3; TRBD1 matches at 10 bases. V lost 5 bases and J lost 5; bases outside the gene matches: 7. This CDR3 comprises 15 residues. Germline CDR1 and CDR2: SGHTA and FQGTGA. CDR3 sequence: CASSMRTGGEDTQYF. CDR3 bases: TGTGCCAGCAGCATGAGGACAGGGGGTGAAGATACGCAGTATTTT. Drawing the rest from reference TRBV7-3 and TRBJ2-3, the complete variable domain is GAGVSQTPSNKVTEKGKYVELRCDPISGHTALYWYRQSLGQGPEFLIYFQGTGAADDSGLPNDRFFAVRPEGSVSTLKIQRTERGDSAVYLCASSMRTGGEDTQYFGPGTRLTVL.

The chain has TRBV24-1 and TRBJ2-1; 8 bases are a match to TRBD2. This CDR3 is 16 amino acids long. V lost 1 base and J lost 7; bases outside the gene matches: 8. CDR1 is KGHDR, CDR2 SFDVKD, per germline. CDR3: CATSDFMSGSWNEQFF. CDR3 DNA sequence: TGTGCCACCAGTGATTTCATGAGCGGGAGTTGGAATGAGCAGTTCTTC.

The V and J genes are TRBV29-1 and TRBJ1-1; a weak D match, TRBD1 (5 bases). Germline values: CDR1 SQVTM, CDR2 ANQGSEA. CDR3 size: 10 residues. Trimming removed 7 bases from V and 7 bases from J, with 10 bases in between. Here the CDR3 DNA reads TGCAGCGGTACAGGCCTTGAAGCTTTCTTT. It translates to CSGTGLEAFF.

The J gene is TRBJ2-7, the V gene TRBV28; D may be TRBD2 (5 bases). Germline V lookup: CDR1 MDHEN, CDR2 SYDVKM. The V end lost 3 bases, the J end lost 5 bases, and 11 bases lay between the germline ends. This CDR3 is 13 amino acids long. CDR3 sequence (DNA): TGTGCCAGCAGTTTCCCGGGGATCCACGAGCAGTACTTC. Translated: CASSFPGIHEQYF.

V usage is TRBV7-6 and J usage is TRBJ2-2; D possibly corresponds to TRBD1 (5 bases). Germline lookup yields CDR1 SGHVS and CDR2 FNYEAQ. The ends were cut back, 2 bases at V and 5 bases at J, with 12 bases in the middle. There are 15 residues in the CDR3. CDR3 amino acids: CASSLQGSGTGELFF. The CDR3 region has the DNA TGTGCCAGCAGCTTACAGGGATCAGGGACCGGGGAGCTGTTTTTT.

This clone occurred once. The chain has TRBV30 and TRBJ1-2, with TRBD1 matching over 7 bases. CDR1 is GTSNPN and CDR2 is SVGIG in the germline V gene (reference sequence). V lost 4 bases to trimming and J lost 5 bases; unmatched junction nucleotides: 7. This CDR3 region has 13 residues. CDR3 in amino acids: CAWTGQAVYGYTF. The CDR3 bases are TGTGCCTGGACCGGACAGGCGGTTTATGGCTACACCTTC.

The CDR3 region has the DNA TGCGCCAGCAGCCGGGGGGGCTATAATTCACCCCTCCACTTT. Amino acids: CASSRGGYNSPLHF. The J gene is TRBJ1-6, the V gene TRBV4-1, with D possibly matching TRBD1 (5 bases). V shed 4 bases and J shed 3 bases, with 7 bases lying between them. This CDR3 contains 14 residues. Germline lookup yields CDR1 MGHRA and CDR2 YSYEKL.

This clone was counted once. V and J are TRBV28 and TRBJ1-4; possible D gene TRBD1, 5 bases. V lost 3 bases to trimming and J lost 0 bases, with 11 bases between them. Germline V gene sequence: CDR1 MDHEN, CDR2 SYDVKM. The CDR3 spans 16 residues. DNA for the CDR3: TGTGCCAGCAGTTTGTATGGACAATCAACTAATGAAAAACTGTTTTTT. This encodes CASSLYGQSTNEKLFF.

The chain combines TRBV5-4 with TRBJ1-4, with unresolved D. V was cut by 4 bases and J by 5 bases, with 3 bases left in between. This CDR3 has 11 amino acids. Germline CDR1 is SGHNT and CDR2 is YYREEE (reference sequence). The CDR3 sequence: CASSQNEKLFF. CDR3 sequence (DNA): TGTGCCAGCAGCCAAAATGAAAAACTGTTTTTT.

The CDR3 loop is CATSREEGASGNTIYF. CDR3 coding DNA: TGTGCCACCAGCAGAGAAGAGGGGGCCTCTGGAAACACCATATATTTT. This chain connects TRBV15 to TRBJ1-3, with 7 bases matching TRBD1. CDR3 size: 16 residues. J lost 0 bases, V lost 0 bases, and 2 bases had no gene match. Per germline, CDR1 LNHNV and CDR2 YYDKDF (reference sequence).

The chain carries TRBV4-2 and TRBJ2-7; D possibly corresponds to TRBD2 (6 bases). V gave up 0 bases and J gave up 6 bases, with 18 bases separating them. The CDR3 runs to 16 residues. Germline-derived CDR1 and CDR2 are LGHNA and YNFKEQ. CDR3 DNA sequence: TGTGCCAGCAGCCAAGATCGAAGACTAGGGCCGCCCGAGCAGTACTTC. Its protein product is CASSQDRRLGPPEQYF.

The chain combines TRBV9 with TRBJ2-7, with D tentatively TRBD1 (6 bases). Between the trimmed V and J ends, which lost 3 bases and 6 bases, there was a span of 10 bases. The CDR3 sequence is 12 residues long. In germline, CDR1 is SGDLS, CDR2 YYNGEE. The CDR3 is CASSATGTEQYF. CDR3 sequence (DNA): TGTGCCAGCAGCGCAACAGGGACCGAGCAGTACTTC.

This clone was recorded only once. This chain links TRBV5-1 with TRBJ1-2; no clear D gene. V lost 0 bases, J lost 2 bases, and 5 bases lay in between. The CDR3 is made up of 13 amino acids. CDR1 and CDR2 from the germline V gene are SGHRS and YFSETQ. The CDR3 loop is CASSLDKNYGYTF. The CDR3 region has the DNA TGCGCCAGCAGCTTGGACAAGAACTATGGCTACACCTTC.

Details on this clone: Other nucleotide sequences in the sample specify the same CDR3. The CDR3 loop is CASSSLAGAGNEQFF. The CDR3 DNA reads TGTGCCAGCAGTTCCCTAGCGGGAGCGGGGAATGAGCAGTTCTTC. The V call is TRBV27, the J call TRBJ2-1; 10 bases line up with TRBD2. The CDR3 covers 15 residues. With 4 bases clipped from V and 7 bases from J, the junction kept 7 bases outside the gene matches. CDR1 is MNHEY and CDR2 is SMNVEV in the germline V gene (reference sequence).

The CDR3: CASSSGWTVAGVPFNEQFF. DNA of the CDR3: TGTGCCAGCAGTTCCGGCTGGACCGTAGCGGGAGTTCCCTTCAATGAGCAGTTCTTC. V and J are TRBV27 and TRBJ2-1, with TRBD2 identical over 9 bases. V lost 4 bases, J lost 6 bases, and 19 bases stayed unmatched. Per germline, CDR1 MNHEY and CDR2 SMNVEV (reference sequence). The CDR3 totals 19 residues.

The chain employs TRBV28 and TRBJ1-1; D call uncertain. Trimming cost V 3 bases and J 1 base, with 12 bases left between them. The CDR3 length is 15 residues. Germline V gene sequence: CDR1 MDHEN, CDR2 SYDVKM. The CDR3 region is CASSFGPLGNTEAFF. In DNA, the CDR3 is TGTGCCAGCAGTTTTGGGCCCCTCGGGAACACTGAAGCTTTCTTT.

This chain uses TRBV5-1 with TRBJ1-3; 9 bases align to TRBD1. The trim removed 4 bases at V and 0 bases at J, leaving 11 bases unmatched. The CDR3 covers 18 residues. Germline V gene sequence: CDR1 SGHRS, CDR2 YFSETQ. CDR3 amino acids: CASSPGTGTWSSGNTIYF. The DNA for the CDR3 is TGCGCCAGCAGCCCCGGGACAGGGACATGGTCCTCTGGAAACACCATATATTTT.

The J gene is TRBJ1-5, the V gene TRBV5-1; 7 bases are a match to TRBD1. With V trimmed by 0 bases and J by 4 bases, 4 bases remained unmatched. CDR3 length: 15 amino acids. Germline values: CDR1 SGHRS, CDR2 YFSETQ. As DNA, the CDR3 is TGCGCCAGCAGCTTGGGGGCAGGGGGGAATCAGCCCCAGCATTTT. Its protein product is CASSLGAGGNQPQHF.

The J gene is TRBJ1-1, the V gene TRBV5-8, with 7 bases that match TRBD1. This CDR3 has 13 residues. Trimming removed 10 bases from V and 0 bases from J; junction bases left unmatched: 6. Germline lookup yields CDR1 SGHTS and CDR2 YDEGEE. CDR3 region: CACTGEVNTEAFF. CDR3 nucleotides: TGTGCCTGTACAGGGGAAGTGAACACTGAAGCTTTCTTT.

The genes are TRBV13 and TRBJ1-2, with TRBD1 matching 8 bases. This CDR3 spans 18 amino acids. The germline gives CDR1 PRHDT, CDR2 FYEKMQ (reference sequence). The trim removed 0 bases at V and 1 base at J, leaving 10 bases unmatched. CDR3: CASSLGRGRGLNNYGYTF. For the CDR3, the DNA is TGTGCCAGCAGCTTAGGCCGGGGCAGGGGGCTAAATAACTATGGCTACACCTTC.

The V and J genes are TRBV6-6 and TRBJ2-7; the match to TRBD2 covers 10 bases. Trimming at V came to 5 bases and at J to 0 bases, leaving 4 bases not matched to a gene. Germline CDR1 reads MNHNY; CDR2 reads SVGAGI (reference sequence). The CDR3 contains 15 residues. The CDR3 sequence is CASSKTSGLSYEQYF. The CDR3 DNA reads TGTGCCAGCAGTAAGACTAGCGGGCTCTCCTACGAGCAGTACTTC.

This clone was detected once. The V call is TRBV4-1, the J call TRBJ1-1, with 10 bases matching TRBD1. The V segment lost 5 bases and the J segment 2 bases; nucleotides outside the gene matches: 11. CDR1 is MGHRA, CDR2 YSYEKL, per germline. The CDR3 is 17 amino acids. The CDR3, as DNA: TGCGCCAGCAGCGCAACCGGGACAGGGGCCCTTAACACTGAAGCTTTCTTT. Its protein product is CASSATGTGALNTEAFF.

The chain joins TRBV19 to TRBJ2-7; D uncertain. V lost 6 bases, J lost 3 bases, and 18 bases lay in between. The CDR3 is made up of 15 amino acids. Per the germline V gene, CDR1 is LNHDA and CDR2 is SQIVND (reference sequence). CDR3 bases: TGTGCCAGTAGCTCAGCCAACTACGGAGACTACGAGCAGTACTTC. Translation: CASSSANYGDYEQYF.

This chain joins TRBV4-1 and TRBJ2-2, with 9 nucleotides matching TRBD2. The V gene end was trimmed by 2 bases and the J gene end by 5 bases; junction bases not matched to a gene: 3. This CDR3 region has 15 residues. Germline CDR1 MGHRA, CDR2 YSYEKL. CDR3 loop: CASSQLAGYTGELFF. The CDR3, as DNA: TGCGCCAGCAGCCAACTAGCGGGATATACCGGGGAGCTGTTTTTT.

The V call is TRBV24-1, the J call TRBJ2-7, with D possibly matching TRBD2 (6 bases). Per the germline V gene, CDR1 is KGHDR and CDR2 is SFDVKD. The V and J ends lost 3 bases and 3 bases respectively, with 14 bases between them. This CDR3 region has 15 residues. The CDR3 here is CATSDAGTQNYEQYF. In DNA, the CDR3 is TGTGCCACCAGTGATGCCGGGACTCAAAACTACGAGCAGTACTTC.